The rows below give T cell receptor beta chains drawn from one sample of a study of OX40 agonist ivuxolimab in advanced cancers. Some clones are missing from TCRdb's copy, which holds only in-frame ones; the method was immunoSEQ multiplex PCR. Of around 76,000 clones listed, about 88% are singletons. The sequencing used CD4+ or CD8+ T cells sorted from blood, collected in a trial of the OX40 agonist ivuxolimab. All receptors derive from an adult with an advanced solid tumor such as melanoma, head and neck, liver or kidney cancer. CDR3s include the opening cysteine and the closing phenylalanine or tryptophan. The D gene is left open where the match is weak. Clone size is given for some rows only: seen once, a few or many times, or a class if the clone is expanded.

V gene	clone size	D gene	CDR3 length	J gene	CDR3 protein	CDR3 DNA
TRBV6-1	NA	NA	11	TRBJ1-2	CASTWGNGYTF	TGTGCCAGCACTTGGGGGAATGGCTACACCTTC
TRBV6-6	few	NA	15	TRBJ2-7	CASSYVRDTSYEQYF	TGTGCCAGCAGTTACGTCCGGGACACCTCCTACGAGCAGTACTTC
TRBV9	NA	NA	14	TRBJ2-1	CASSPRGSYNEQFF	TGTGCCAGCAGCCCCCGAGGCTCCTACAATGAGCAGTTCTTC
TRBV7-8	NA	TRBD2	16	TRBJ2-5	CASIGLAGGLSETQYF	TGTGCCAGCATAGGACTAGCGGGAGGCCTATCGGAGACCCAGTACTTC
TRBV27	NA	NA	14	TRBJ2-7	CATQPKGRAYEQYF	TGTGCCACCCAGCCCAAAGGTCGGGCCTACGAGCAGTACTTC
TRBV7-9	NA	NA	16	TRBJ2-7	CASSLSLADMSYEQYF	TGTGCCAGCAGCCTGTCGCTCGCGGACATGTCCTACGAGCAGTACTTC
TRBV5-3	once	TRBD2	14	TRBJ2-3	CARSLAGGTDTQYF	TGTGCCAGAAGCTTAGCGGGGGGCACAGATACGCAGTATTTT
TRBV2	NA	NA	11	TRBJ2-7	CASYWAYEQYF	TGTGCCAGCTACTGGGCCTACGAGCAGTACTTC
TRBV9	NA	NA	13	TRBJ1-4	CASSVAGGEKLFF	TGTGCCAGCAGCGTAGCAGGAGGCGAAAAACTGTTTTTT
TRBV27	NA	TRBD2	18	TRBJ2-7	CASSPTLTHPSGGYEQYF	TGTGCCAGCAGTCCGACCCTGACTCACCCTAGCGGGGGCTACGAGCAGTACTTC
TRBV11-3	NA	NA	16	TRBJ2-3	CASSFPSGAGTDTQYF	TGTGCCAGCAGCTTCCCCAGCGGTGCCGGCACAGATACGCAGTATTTT
TRBV10-3	NA	NA	15	TRBJ2-3	CAISELGDSTDTQYF	TGTGCCATCAGTGAGCTGGGGGATAGCACAGATACGCAGTATTTT
TRBV7-9	NA	NA	11	TRBJ2-1	CASTRLGEQFF	TGTGCCAGCACCAGACTCGGTGAGCAGTTCTTC
TRBV29-1	NA	NA	13	TRBJ2-2	CSALAGATGELFF	TGCAGCGCCCTAGCCGGGGCCACCGGGGAGCTGTTTTTT
TRBV28	once	TRBD1	15	TRBJ1-2	CASNQFYRGEVGYTF	TGTGCCAGCAACCAGTTTTACAGGGGGGAGGTCGGCTACACCTTC
TRBV18	few	NA	15	TRBJ1-5	CASSPGTASNQPQHF	TGTGCCAGCTCACCCGGGACGGCTAGCAATCAGCCCCAGCATTTT
TRBV7-9	once	TRBD1	16	TRBJ2-2	CASSSTGQGGTGELFF	TGTGCCAGCAGCTCTACTGGACAGGGCGGCACCGGGGAGCTGTTTTTT
TRBV5-4	NA	NA	15	TRBJ1-5	CASRVWGDSNQPQHF	TGTGCCAGCAGGGTATGGGGGGATAGCAATCAGCCCCAGCATTTT
TRBV6-5	NA	NA	13	TRBJ1-2	CASSYSQDYGYTF	TGTGCCAGCAGTTACTCACAGGACTATGGCTACACCTTC
TRBV4-1	NA	TRBD1	17	TRBJ1-5	CASSQVPWTGGNQPQHF	TGCGCCAGCAGCCAAGTCCCCTGGACAGGGGGCAATCAGCCCCAGCATTTT
TRBV7-8	NA	NA	12	TRBJ1-4	CASSADLEKLFF	TGTGCCAGCAGCGCAGACCTTGAAAAACTGTTTTTT
TRBV28	once	TRBD2	17	TRBJ2-4	CASSPTTGGLAKNIQYF	TGTGCCAGCAGTCCCACGACGGGAGGGTTAGCCAAAAACATTCAGTACTTC
TRBV4-1	NA	NA	13	TRBJ1-5	CASSQDLRGPQHF	TGCGCCAGCAGCCAAGACCTACGGGGGCCCCAGCATTTT
TRBV4-1	once	TRBD1	16	TRBJ2-7	CASSQDSSGTGGEQYF	TGCGCCAGCAGCCAAGATTCCTCCGGGACAGGGGGCGAGCAGTACTTC
TRBV30	NA	TRBD1	14	TRBJ2-7	CAWVSPGQYYEQYF	TGTGCCTGGGTTAGTCCGGGACAGTACTACGAGCAGTACTTC
TRBV14	NA	NA	15	TRBJ2-2	CASSQEYVYPGELFF	TGTGCCAGCAGCCAAGAGTACGTTTACCCCGGGGAGCTGTTTTTT
TRBV4-1	NA	NA	16	TRBJ2-1	CASSQEFGNSYNEQFF	TGCGCCAGCAGCCAAGAGTTCGGCAACTCCTACAATGAGCAGTTCTTC
TRBV10-1	NA	TRBD1	13	TRBJ2-5	CASSSGQQETQYF	TGCGCCAGCAGTTCGGGACAGCAAGAGACCCAGTACTTC
TRBV29-1	NA	TRBD1	13	TRBJ1-3	CSVGTGNRNTIYF	TGCAGCGTTGGGACAGGGAATCGAAACACCATATATTTT
TRBV6-4	NA	NA	16	TRBJ1-5	CASSDFYSVGFQPQHF	TGTGCCAGCAGTGACTTTTACTCAGTGGGGTTTCAGCCCCAGCATTTT
TRBV5-5	NA	NA	14	TRBJ2-2	CASSLLAVAGELFF	TGTGCCAGCAGCTTATTGGCGGTAGCCGGGGAGCTGTTTTTT
TRBV19	NA	NA	13	TRBJ2-7	CASSISIAYEQYF	TGTGCCAGTAGTATCTCTATCGCCTACGAGCAGTACTTC
TRBV7-8	NA	NA	15	TRBJ1-5	CASSLLPGTNQPQHF	TGTGCCAGCAGCTTACTGCCAGGGACCAATCAGCCCCAGCATTTT
TRBV5-1	NA	NA	18	TRBJ1-4	CASSLDVSQTTTNEKLFF	TGCGCCAGCAGCTTGGATGTCAGTCAGACAACAACTAATGAAAAACTGTTTTTT
TRBV9	NA	NA	16	TRBJ2-2	CASSGGQHANTGELFF	TGTGCCAGCAGCGGCGGACAGCACGCGAACACCGGGGAGCTGTTTTTT
TRBV12-5	NA	NA	15	TRBJ1-2	CASGFPEDVKGGYTF	TGTGCTAGTGGTTTCCCCGAGGATGTGAAGGGTGGCTACACCTTC
TRBV11-3	once	NA	11	TRBJ1-1	CASSALTEAFF	TGTGCCAGCAGCGCCCTCACTGAAGCTTTCTTT
TRBV4-1	few	NA	17	TRBJ2-2	CASSPPSGNANTGELFF	TGCGCCAGCAGCCCCCCGTCGGGCAACGCGAACACCGGGGAGCTGTTTTTT
TRBV4-2	NA	TRBD2	20	TRBJ2-6	CASSQEVEGGIRSGANVLTF	TGTGCCAGCAGCCAAGAGGTAGAGGGAGGGATAAGGTCTGGGGCCAACGTCCTGACTTTC
TRBV2	NA	TRBD1	16	TRBJ2-2	CASRNDRVPNTGELFF	TGTGCCAGCAGAAACGACAGGGTCCCGAACACCGGGGAGCTGTTTTTT
TRBV7-8	NA	TRBD2	14	TRBJ2-3	CASSPGLAGNTQYF	TGTGCCAGCAGCCCTGGACTAGCGGGGAATACGCAGTATTTT
TRBV7-9	NA	NA	13	TRBJ1-1	CASSFEGNTEAFF	TGTGCCAGCAGCTTTGAGGGGAACACTGAAGCTTTCTTT
TRBV6-1	NA	NA	14	TRBJ2-7	CASSRQVSSYEQYF	TGTGCCAGCAGTCGACAGGTATCCTCCTACGAGCAGTACTTC
TRBV10-3	NA	TRBD1	15	TRBJ1-1	CAISESGTANTEAFF	TGTGCCATCAGTGAGTCCGGGACAGCTAACACTGAAGCTTTCTTT
TRBV19	once	NA	14	TRBJ2-7	CASSFGGRSYEQYF	TGTGCCAGTAGTTTCGGAGGACGCTCCTACGAGCAGTACTTC
TRBV6-1	NA	NA	14	TRBJ1-1	CASSDPAMNTEAFF	TGTGCCAGCAGTGACCCGGCGATGAACACTGAAGCTTTCTTT
TRBV7-3	NA	NA	15	TRBJ1-5	CASSLGPGLNQPQHF	TGTGCCAGCAGCTTGGGACCGGGCCTTAATCAGCCCCAGCATTTT
TRBV6-5	NA	TRBD2	15	TRBJ2-7	CASSYSGTSAGEQYF	TGTGCCAGCAGTTACTCGGGGACTAGCGCTGGCGAGCAGTACTTC